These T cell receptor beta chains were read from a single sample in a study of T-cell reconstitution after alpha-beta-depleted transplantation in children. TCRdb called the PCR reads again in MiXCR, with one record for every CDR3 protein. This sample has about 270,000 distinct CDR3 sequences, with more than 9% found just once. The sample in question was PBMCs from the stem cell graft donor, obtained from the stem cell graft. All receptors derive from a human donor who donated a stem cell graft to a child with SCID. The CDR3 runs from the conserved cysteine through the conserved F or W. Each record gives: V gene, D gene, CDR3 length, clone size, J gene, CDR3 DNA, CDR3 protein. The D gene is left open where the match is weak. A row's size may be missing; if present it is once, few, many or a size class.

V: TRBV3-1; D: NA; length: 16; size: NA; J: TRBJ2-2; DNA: TGTGCCAGCAGCCAACGGGACGGGCAGGGCACCGGGGAGCTGTTTTTT; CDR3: CASSQRDGQGTGELFF
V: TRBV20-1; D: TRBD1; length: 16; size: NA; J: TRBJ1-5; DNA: TGCAGTGCTAGGAAACGACAGGGGTGGTCCAATCAGCCCCAGCATTTT; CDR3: CSARKRQGWSNQPQHF
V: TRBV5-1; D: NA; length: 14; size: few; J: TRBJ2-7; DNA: TGCGCCAGCAGCTTGACAGCCCCACCCTACGAGCAGTACTTC; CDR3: CASSLTAPPYEQYF
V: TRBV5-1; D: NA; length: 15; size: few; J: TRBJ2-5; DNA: TGCGCCAGCAGCGGTTTGACAGGACCCCAAGAGACCCAGTACTTC; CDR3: CASSGLTGPQETQYF
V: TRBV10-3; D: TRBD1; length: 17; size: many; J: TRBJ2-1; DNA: TGTGCCATCAGTGAGAGCCCGACGACAGGGGTCAACAATGAGCAGTTCTTC; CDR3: CAISESPTTGVNNEQFF
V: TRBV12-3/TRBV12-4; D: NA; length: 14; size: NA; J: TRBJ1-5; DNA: TGTGCCAGCAGACCTCAGTATAGCAATCAGCCCCAGCATTTT; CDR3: CASRPQYSNQPQHF
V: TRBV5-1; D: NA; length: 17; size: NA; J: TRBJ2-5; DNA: TGCGCCAGCAGCTTAGAAAACAGGTGGCTTCCCCAGGAGACCCAGTACTTC; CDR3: CASSLENRWLPQETQYF
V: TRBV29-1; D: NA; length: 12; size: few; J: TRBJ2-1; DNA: TGCAGCGTTGAAGATAAGGGGAATGAGCAGTTCTTC; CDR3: CSVEDKGNEQFF
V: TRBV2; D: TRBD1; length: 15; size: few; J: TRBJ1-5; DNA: TGTGCCAGCAGCGTATGGACAGGGGGGAACCAGCCCCAGCATTTT; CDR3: CASSVWTGGNQPQHF
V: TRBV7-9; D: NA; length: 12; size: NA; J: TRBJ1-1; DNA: TGTGCCAGCAGCTTAGATTGGGTTCGAGCTTTCTTT; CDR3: CASSLDWVRAFF
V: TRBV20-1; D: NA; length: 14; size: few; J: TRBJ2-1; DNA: TGCAGTGCTAGTGTTCAAAGGGTTGTAACAGAGCAGTTCTTC; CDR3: CSASVQRVVTEQFF
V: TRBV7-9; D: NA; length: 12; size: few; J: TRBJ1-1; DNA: TGTGCCAGCAGCTTAAACGCGGTTGAAGCTTTCTTT; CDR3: CASSLNAVEAFF
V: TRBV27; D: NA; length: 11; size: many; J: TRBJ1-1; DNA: TGTGCCAGCACATGGGGGACTGAAGCTTTCTTT; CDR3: CASTWGTEAFF
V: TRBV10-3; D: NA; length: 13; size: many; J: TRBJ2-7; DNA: TGTGCCATCAGTGAGTTTACAGGATACGAGCAGTACTTC; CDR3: CAISEFTGYEQYF
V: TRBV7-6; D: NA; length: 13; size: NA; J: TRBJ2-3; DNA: TGTGCCAGCAGCTATAACTTGAGAGATACGCAGTATTTT; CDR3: CASSYNLRDTQYF
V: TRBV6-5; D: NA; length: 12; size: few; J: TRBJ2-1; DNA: TGTGCCAGCAGTTCAGGGAAAAATGAGCAGTTCTTC; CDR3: CASSSGKNEQFF
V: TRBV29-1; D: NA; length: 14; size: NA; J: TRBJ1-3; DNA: TGCAGCGTTTTCCCCAGGAACTCTGGAAACACCATATATTTT; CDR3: CSVFPRNSGNTIYF
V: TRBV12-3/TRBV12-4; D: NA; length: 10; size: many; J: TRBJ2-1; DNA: TGTGCCAGCAGCAACAATGAGCAGTTCTTC; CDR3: CASSNNEQFF
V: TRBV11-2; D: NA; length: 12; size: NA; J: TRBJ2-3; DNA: TGTGCCAGCAGCTCGCCAGGTGGTACGCAGTATTTT; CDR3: CASSSPGGTQYF
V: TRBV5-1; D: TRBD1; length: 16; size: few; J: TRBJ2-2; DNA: TGCGCCAGCAGCCATCTAGGGACAGAGAACACCGGGGAGCTGTTTTTT; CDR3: CASSHLGTENTGELFF
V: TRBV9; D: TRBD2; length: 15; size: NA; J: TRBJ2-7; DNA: TGTGCCAGCAGCGCAGGAGCGGGGGGAGCCTACGAGCAGTACTTC; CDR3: CASSAGAGGAYEQYF
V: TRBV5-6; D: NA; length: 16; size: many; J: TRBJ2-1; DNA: TGTGCCAGCAGCTTGTTAACCCGGGAGATCTACAATGAGCAGTTCTTC; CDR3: CASSLLTREIYNEQFF
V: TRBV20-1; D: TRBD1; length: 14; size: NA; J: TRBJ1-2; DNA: TGCAGTGCTAACTTTAGACAGGGGGCGGTTAGCTACACCTTC; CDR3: CSANFRQGAVSYTF
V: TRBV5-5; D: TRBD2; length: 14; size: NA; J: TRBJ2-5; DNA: TGTGCCAGCAGCTTGCTAATCGGGAGGGAGACCCAGTACTTC; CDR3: CASSLLIGRETQYF
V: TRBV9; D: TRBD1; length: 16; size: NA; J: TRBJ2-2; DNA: TGTGCCAGCAGCTCAAGACAGGGTGGAGACACCGGGGAGCTGTTTTTT; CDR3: CASSSRQGGDTGELFF
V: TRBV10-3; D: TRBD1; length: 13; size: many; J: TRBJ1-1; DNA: TGTGCCAAAAGACAGGGGGAGGGCACTGAAGCTTTCTTT; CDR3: CAKRQGEGTEAFF
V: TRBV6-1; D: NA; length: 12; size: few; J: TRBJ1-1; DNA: TGTGCCGGACAGACAGGGAACACTGAAGCTTTCTTT; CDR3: CAGQTGNTEAFF
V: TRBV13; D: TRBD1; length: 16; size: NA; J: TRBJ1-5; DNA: TGTGCCAGCAGCGCGACCGGGACAGGGGGCAATCAGCCCCAGCATTTT; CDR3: CASSATGTGGNQPQHF
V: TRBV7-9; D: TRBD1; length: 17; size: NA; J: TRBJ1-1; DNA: TGTGCCAGCAGCTTACAGACACCGGGACAGAAGAACACTGAAGCTTTCTTT; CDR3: CASSLQTPGQKNTEAFF
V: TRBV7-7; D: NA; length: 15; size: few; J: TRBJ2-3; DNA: TGTGCCAGCAGCTCCTCCGGAACAGGAATAGATACGCAGTATTTT; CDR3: CASSSSGTGIDTQYF
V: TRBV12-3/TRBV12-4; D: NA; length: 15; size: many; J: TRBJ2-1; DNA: TGTGCCAGCAGTCGCCGGGGGGCGGGATACAATGAGCAGTTCTTC; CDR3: CASSRRGAGYNEQFF
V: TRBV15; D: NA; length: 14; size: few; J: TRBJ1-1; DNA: TGTGCCACCAGCAGAGATTCTCTGAACACTGAAGCTTTCTTT; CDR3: CATSRDSLNTEAFF
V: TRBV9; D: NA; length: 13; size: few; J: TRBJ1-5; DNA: TGTGCCAGCAGCGCCAGCCAGGGGCAGCCCCAGCATTTT; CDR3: CASSASQGQPQHF
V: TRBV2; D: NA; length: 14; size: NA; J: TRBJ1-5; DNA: TGTGCCAGCAGTGGCGGACAGAGCAATCAGCCCCAGCATTTT; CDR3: CASSGGQSNQPQHF
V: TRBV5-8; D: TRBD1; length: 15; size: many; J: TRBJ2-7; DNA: TGTGCCAGCAGGAAATCCGGGACAGGCTCCTACGAGCAGTACTTC; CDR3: CASRKSGTGSYEQYF
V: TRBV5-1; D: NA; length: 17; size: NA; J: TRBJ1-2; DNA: TGCGCCAGCAGCTTGGCAGGGGTCACGTCCTCTAACTATGGCTACACCTTC; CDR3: CASSLAGVTSSNYGYTF
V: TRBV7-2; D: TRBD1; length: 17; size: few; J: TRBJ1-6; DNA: TGTGCCAGCAGCTTAGCTACGGACAGGGGCTATAATTCACCCCTCCACTTT; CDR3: CASSLATDRGYNSPLHF
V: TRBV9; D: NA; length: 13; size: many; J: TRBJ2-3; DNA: TGTGCCAGCAGCGTAGAGGCCACAGATACGCAGTATTTT; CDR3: CASSVEATDTQYF
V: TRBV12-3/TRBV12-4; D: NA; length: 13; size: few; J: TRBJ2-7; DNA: TGTGCCAGCAGTCTGATGGGGGGAGGTGAGCAGTACTTC; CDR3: CASSLMGGGEQYF
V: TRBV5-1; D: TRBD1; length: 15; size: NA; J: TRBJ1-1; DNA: TGCGCCAGCACAACGGCGTTCGGGACAGGGGGTGAAGCTTTCTTT; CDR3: CASTTAFGTGGEAFF